This T cell receptor (beta chain) was sequenced during a study of beta chain features in type 1 diabetes. Overall study results and limits: Overrepresentation of cells with high TCR expression could result from cDNA sequencing. In every one of the four CD4+ subsets, TCRB CDR3s were moderately but significantly shorter in Type 1 diabetes patients.

TCRB transcripts that were expressed got sequenced, as all of the isolated RNA had been reverse transcribed. Measured with immunoSEQ multiplex PCR; TCRdb has only the in-frame clones, and not every one. The table records under 300,000 clones, roughly 20% of them present only once. The CDR3 spans 15 residues. J was trimmed by 2 bases and V by 2 bases; bases with no gene match: 3. In germline, CDR1 is SGHDT, CDR2 YYEEEE. Comment on this clone: Its matching antigen is unknown.

The chain links TRBV5-6 to TRBJ2-3; 9 positions agree with TRBD2. This TCR was sampled from a woman aged 40 to 50 with type 1 diabetes. Input material: naive CD4+ T cells from blood. CDR3 protein: CASSFLAGPTDTQYF. The CDR3 coding sequence is TGTGCCAGCAGCTTTCTAGCGGGGCCCACAGATACGCAGTATTTT.